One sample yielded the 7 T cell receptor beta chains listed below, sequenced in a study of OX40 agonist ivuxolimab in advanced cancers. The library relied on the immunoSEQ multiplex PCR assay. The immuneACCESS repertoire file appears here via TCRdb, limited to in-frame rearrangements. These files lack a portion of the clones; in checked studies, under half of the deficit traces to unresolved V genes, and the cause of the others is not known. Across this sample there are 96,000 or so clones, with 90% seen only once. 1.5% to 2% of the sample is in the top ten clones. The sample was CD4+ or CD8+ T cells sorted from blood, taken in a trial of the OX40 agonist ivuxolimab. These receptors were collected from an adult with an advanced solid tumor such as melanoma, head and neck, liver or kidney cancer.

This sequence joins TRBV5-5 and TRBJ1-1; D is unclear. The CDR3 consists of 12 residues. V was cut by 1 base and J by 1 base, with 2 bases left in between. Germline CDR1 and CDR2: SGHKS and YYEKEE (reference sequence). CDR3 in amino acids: CASSLTNTEAFF. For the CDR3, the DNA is TGTGCCAGCAGCTTGACGAACACTGAAGCTTTCTTT.

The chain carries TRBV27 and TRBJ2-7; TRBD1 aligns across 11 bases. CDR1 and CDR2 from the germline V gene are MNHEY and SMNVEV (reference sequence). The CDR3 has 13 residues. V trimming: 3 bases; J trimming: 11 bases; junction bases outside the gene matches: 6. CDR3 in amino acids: CASSFLDRGQKYF. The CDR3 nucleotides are TGTGCCAGCAGTTTTCTGGACAGGGGGCAAAAGTACTTC.

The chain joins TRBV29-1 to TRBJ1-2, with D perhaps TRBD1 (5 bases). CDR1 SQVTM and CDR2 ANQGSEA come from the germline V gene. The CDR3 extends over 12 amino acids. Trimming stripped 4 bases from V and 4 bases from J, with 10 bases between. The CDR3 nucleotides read TGCAGCGTTGCCGAAAGGGGCTATGGCTACACCTTC. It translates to CSVAERGYGYTF. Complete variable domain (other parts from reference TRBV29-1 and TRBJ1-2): SAVISQKPSRDICQRGTSLTIQCQVDSQVTMMFWYRQQPGQSLTLIATANQGSEATYESGFVIDKFPISRPNLTFSTLTVSNMSPEDSSIYLCSVAERGYGYTFGSGTRLTVV.

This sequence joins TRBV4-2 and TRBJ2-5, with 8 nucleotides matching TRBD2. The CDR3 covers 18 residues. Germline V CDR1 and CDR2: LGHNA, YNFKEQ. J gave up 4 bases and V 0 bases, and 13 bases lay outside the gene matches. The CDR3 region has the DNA TGTGCCAGCAGCCAAGAAGTTTTAGGAAGCGGGAGTGGAGAGACCCAGTACTTC. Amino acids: CASSQEVLGSGSGETQYF.

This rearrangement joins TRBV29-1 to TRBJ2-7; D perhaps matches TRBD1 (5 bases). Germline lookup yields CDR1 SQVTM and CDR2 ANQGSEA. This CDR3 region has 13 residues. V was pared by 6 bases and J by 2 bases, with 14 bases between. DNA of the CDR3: TGCAGCGTGGCCCTACAGGACACCTACGAGCAGTACTTC. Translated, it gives CSVALQDTYEQYF.

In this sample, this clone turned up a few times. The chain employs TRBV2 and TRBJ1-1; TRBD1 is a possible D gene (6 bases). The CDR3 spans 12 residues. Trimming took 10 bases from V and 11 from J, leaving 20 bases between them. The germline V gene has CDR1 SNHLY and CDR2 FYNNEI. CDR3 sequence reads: CATKLGGPWAFF. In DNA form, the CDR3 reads TGTGCCACCAAATTGGGGGGGCCGTGGGCTTTCTTT.

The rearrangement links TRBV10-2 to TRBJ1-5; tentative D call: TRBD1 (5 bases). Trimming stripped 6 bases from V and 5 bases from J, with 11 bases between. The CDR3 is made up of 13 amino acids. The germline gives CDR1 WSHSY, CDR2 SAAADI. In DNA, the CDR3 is TGCGCCAGCAGAGGGGACGGTGATCAGCCCCAGCATTTT. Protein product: CASRGDGDQPQHF.